This is a list of T cell receptor beta chains from one sample in a study of blood T cells in healthy people across ages. TCRdb itself ran the 5' RACE reads through MiXCR, one entry per CDR3 protein. Among some 890,000 distinct CDR3 sequences listed, 25% to 35% were seen once. The same data also contributed to another study, on T cells of mothers and their children.

Specimen: blood. The origin of the receptors is a woman aged 40 to 50 in good health. The CDR3 runs from the conserved cysteine through the conserved F or W. The order of the fields is clone size, V gene, D gene, J gene, CDR3 DNA, CDR3 protein. A D gene is named only where the DNA matches it firmly. Clone size appears in some rows only: once, few, many, or a class for an expanded clone.

-	TRBV14	TRBD1	TRBJ2-1	TGTGCCAGCAGCCAAGTAATCACAGGGGACCATGAGCAGTTCTTC	CASSQVITGDHEQFF
-	TRBV20-1	-	TRBJ2-7	TGCAGTGCTAGAGCGGCACAGGGGGGGTACGAGCAGTACTTC	CSARAAQGGYEQYF
few	TRBV12-3/TRBV12-4	-	TRBJ1-3	TGTGCCTATCCCAAGGATACGAGGGTATCCGGAAACACCATATATTTT	CAYPKDTRVSGNTIYF
many	TRBV29-1	TRBD1	TRBJ1-2	TGCAGCGTTGAAGGGACAGGAGGCAACGATGGCTACACCTTC	CSVEGTGGNDGYTF
-	TRBV3-1	-	TRBJ1-5	TGTGCCAGCAGCCAAGATTCAGGGGTCAGCAATCAGCCCCAGCATTTT	CASSQDSGVSNQPQHF
few	TRBV5-6	TRBD1	TRBJ1-2	TGTGCCAGCAGCGACAGACAGGGAAACTATGGCTACACCTTC	CASSDRQGNYGYTF
-	TRBV7-8	-	TRBJ1-1	TGTGCCAGCAGCTTAGGGACGCACCCGAACACTGAAGCTTTCTTT	CASSLGTHPNTEAFF
many	TRBV5-1	-	TRBJ1-2	TGCGCCAGCAGGCCAGGGACGGTGAACTATGGCTACACCTTC	CASRPGTVNYGYTF
few	TRBV7-8	-	TRBJ1-6	TGTGCCAGCAGCTTAGTATTCTTTAGGACAGATATCCTTCCTTATAATTCACCCCTCCACTTT	CASSLVFFRTDILPYNSPLHF
-	TRBV28	TRBD1	TRBJ1-2	TGTGCCAGCAGTTGGGCGGACAGGGAGGCCTACACCTTC	CASSWADREAYTF
many	TRBV7-6	TRBD1	TRBJ2-7	TGTGCCAGCAGCCTCCGGACAGGTACCTACGAGCAGTACTTC	CASSLRTGTYEQYF
-	TRBV4-3	-	TRBJ1-2	TGCGCCAGCAGCCAAGATCGGGGGGCAAACTATGGCCACACCTTC	CASSQDRGANYGHTF
many	TRBV12-5	-	TRBJ2-1	TGTGCTAGTGGGGACAATGAGCAGTTCTTC	CASGDNEQFF
few	TRBV9	-	TRBJ2-3	TGTGCCAGCAGCGCCCCCTGGGGCGCAGATACGCAGTATTTT	CASSAPWGADTQYF
many	TRBV24-1	-	TRBJ2-7	TGTGCCACCGAGGGTATGGGCCGCGAGCAGTACTTC	CATEGMGREQYF
-	TRBV28	-	TRBJ1-1	TGTGCCAGCAGTCCCTTGGGGGGGCGGCGGAACACTGAAGCTTTCTTT	CASSPLGGRRNTEAFF
few	TRBV24-1	TRBD1	TRBJ2-7	TGTGCCACCAGTCTACCGGGACAGGGGGCCGGGCAGTACTTC	CATSLPGQGAGQYF
few	TRBV18	TRBD2	TRBJ2-1	TGTGCCAGCTCACCACGGCGGGGGGTTAACAATGAGCAGTTCTTC	CASSPRRGVNNEQFF
few	TRBV14	-	TRBJ2-1	TGTGCCAGCAGCCAAGTAGGAGTAGTTCCCTACAATGAGCAGTTCTTC	CASSQVGVVPYNEQFF
many	TRBV12-3/TRBV12-4	-	TRBJ2-4	TGTGCCAGCAGGCCTAGAGGGCTCCTAAGAGCCAAAAACATTCAGTACTTC	CASRPRGLLRAKNIQYF
few	TRBV11-1	-	TRBJ1-1	TGTGCCAGCAGCTTCTACCCCGCCCCAAGCGGGGCTTTCTTT	CASSFYPAPSGAFF
-	TRBV7-2	TRBD1	TRBJ1-1	TGTGCCAGCAGCAAAGAAAGGAGGGGGCTGGAAGCTTTCTTT	CASSKERRGLEAFF
-	TRBV6-2/TRBV6-3	-	TRBJ1-2	TGTGCCGGCAGGGTCTCAGGGGACGATGGCTACACCTTC	CAGRVSGDDGYTF
few	TRBV7-2	TRBD2	TRBJ2-5	TGTACCAGCAGCTTAGGCCTAGCGGAAGAGACCCAGTACTTC	CTSSLGLAEETQYF
once	TRBV28	-	TRBJ1-1	TGTGCCAGCAGGCCCCCCCGCGGGGGAGTCACTGAAGCTTTCTTT	CASRPPRGGVTEAFF
-	TRBV7-9	-	TRBJ2-3	TGTGCCAGCAGCTTATTACAGAGGGCCACAGATACGCAGTATTTT	CASSLLQRATDTQYF
many	TRBV7-9	-	TRBJ1-2	TGTGCCAGCAGCTTAGAAGCGGTTGGCTACACCTTC	CASSLEAVGYTF
many	TRBV7-2	-	TRBJ2-7	TGTGCCAGCAGCGCAGCCCGGGGTTTAGGCTACGAGCAGTACTTC	CASSAARGLGYEQYF
-	TRBV12-3/TRBV12-4	-	TRBJ2-7	TGTGCCAGCAGGCGAAGGACAGATTCCTACGAGCAGTACTTC	CASRRRTDSYEQYF
-	TRBV4-1	-	TRBJ2-1	TGCGCCAGCAGCCAAGATGCACGTTATCTCAATGAGCAGTTCTTC	CASSQDARYLNEQFF
few	TRBV11-1	TRBD2	TRBJ2-3	TGTGCCAGCAGCCAGAATAGCGGGGGAAGGACAGATACGCAGTATTTT	CASSQNSGGRTDTQYF
many	TRBV7-2	-	TRBJ2-5	TGTGCCAGCAGTAGAAAAATACAAGAGACCCAGTACTTC	CASSRKIQETQYF
-	TRBV19	-	TRBJ2-1	TGTGCCAGTAGTATCGGCGCGGGTACCCACAATGAGCAGTTCTTC	CASSIGAGTHNEQFF
-	TRBV9	TRBD1	TRBJ1-5	TGTGCCAGCAGCCAAACGGACAGGCGATATCAGCCCCAGCATTTT	CASSQTDRRYQPQHF
once	TRBV27	TRBD1	TRBJ2-5	TGTGCCAGCTTACGACAGGGGACGGACAATGAGCAGTACTTC	CASLRQGTDNEQYF
few	TRBV18	-	TRBJ2-6	TGTGCCAGCTCACCACCGCCCTCTGGGGCCAACGTCCTGACTTTC	CASSPPPSGANVLTF
-	TRBV4-1	-	TRBJ1-5	TGCGCCAGCAGCCAAGATCGGGACGCCAGCAATCAGCCCCAGCATTTT	CASSQDRDASNQPQHF
-	TRBV20-1	TRBD1	TRBJ2-2	TGCAGTGCTAGAGACCGGGACAGGGGGCTTCGGGAGCTGTTTTTT	CSARDRDRGLRELFF
-	TRBV10-3	TRBD1	TRBJ1-2	TGTGCCATCAGGGAACAGGGGGCGGATGGCTACACCTTC	CAIREQGADGYTF
-	TRBV12-3/TRBV12-4	TRBD1	TRBJ1-2	TGTGCCAGCAGTCCAGGGGCAGGGGGCTCCACCTTC	CASSPGAGGSTF
-	TRBV20-1	-	TRBJ2-7	TGCAGTGCCGCCGACGTGGACGGGGATTCCTACAATGAGCAGTACTTC	CSAADVDGDSYNEQYF
-	TRBV28	-	TRBJ1-1	TGTGCCAGCAGTTCAGCAGGACATACAGTCACTGAAGCTTTCTTT	CASSSAGHTVTEAFF
-	TRBV9	-	TRBJ1-3	TGTGCCAGCAGCGTAGAAGCTCGCTCTGGAAACACCATATATTTT	CASSVEARSGNTIYF
-	TRBV5-1	TRBD1	TRBJ2-7	TGCGCCAGCAGCTTGGGCCCCGGGACAGGGGGCTACGAGCAGTACTTC	CASSLGPGTGGYEQYF
many	TRBV2	-	TRBJ2-5	TGTGCCAGCATTCCGACTAGGCAAGAGACCCAGTACTTC	CASIPTRQETQYF
many	TRBV29-1	-	TRBJ2-6	TGCAGCGTTGAAGATTGGGACTCTGGGGCCAACGTCCTGACTTTC	CSVEDWDSGANVLTF
-	TRBV10-3	-	TRBJ1-2	TGTGCCATCAGTGGAGGGAGTCTCGACTATGGCTACACCTTC	CAISGGSLDYGYTF
-	TRBV28	TRBD1	TRBJ1-5	TGTGCCAGCAGTCGTCTTGGGACAGGGAGCATTCAGCCCCAGCATTTT	CASSRLGTGSIQPQHF
-	TRBV5-1	TRBD1	TRBJ2-7	TGCGCCAGCAGCTTCCGGGACAGGGGGGCTCTCGAGCAGTACTTC	CASSFRDRGALEQYF
few	TRBV30	TRBD1	TRBJ1-1	TGTGCCTGGAGTCGGGGACAGGGGGTGAGGACTGAAGCTTTCTTT	CAWSRGQGVRTEAFF
-	TRBV28	-	TRBJ1-1	TGTGCCAGCAGTTTATTGGGTGGTGTCCAGCTGGGCACTGAAGCTTTCTTT	CASSLLGGVQLGTEAFF
-	TRBV10-3	-	TRBJ2-1	TGTGCCATCAGTGAGTCGGCGGGGAGCAGCGATGAGCAGTTCTTC	CAISESAGSSDEQFF
-	TRBV4-1	-	TRBJ1-2	TGCGCCAGCAGCTTGGGAGTCCACAGCGGCCACACCTTC	CASSLGVHSGHTF
many	TRBV7-3	-	TRBJ2-6	TGTGCCAGCAGCTTGTATCATGGGGCCAACGTCCTGACTTTC	CASSLYHGANVLTF
-	TRBV5-5	-	TRBJ1-1	TGTGCCAGCAGCCCGGAGGGGGGATACACTGAAGCTTTCTTT	CASSPEGGYTEAFF